Included here is one T cell receptor beta chain sequence, with context. This sample was taken from a study of blood T cells in healthy people across ages. For the second PCR, which ran for about 7 to 11 cycles, a sample-barcoded 5' primer and a J-beta primer mix were used. TCRdb used MiXCR to reprocess the 5' RACE reads, holding one entry per CDR3 protein. The table has around 750,000 distinct CDR3 sequences, roughly 53% seen once. This clonotype originated in a man older than 75 in good health. Material: blood.

The CDR3 DNA reads as TGTGCTAGTGCCTCCCGTCAGCTGAACACTGAAGCTTTCTTT. It translates to CASASRQLNTEAFF. The chain carries TRBV12-5 and TRBJ1-1; D is unclear. The CDR3 length is 14 residues. Trimming removed 7 bases from V and 0 bases from J, with 12 bases in between. The germline CDR1 and CDR2 sequences are LGHNT and FRNRAP.